The TCR beta chain under discussion was sequenced for a study of T cells in Graves' hyperthyroidism and ophthalmopathy (dated by TCRdb to about 2019). Background on the whole study: To identify distinguishing TCR V-J signatures, a discovery cohort of 90 to 100 patients was used, comprising 40 to 45 with Graves' ophthalmopathy and 57 with stable Graves' hyperthyroidism. An independent validation cohort of under 20 hyperthyroidism patients and 17 patients who later progressed to ophthalmopathy tested prospective prediction of ophthalmopathy. The 85 to 100 discovery patients were randomly split 7:3 into training and test sets. Thyroid tissue and blood T-cell repertoires from several Graves' hyperthyroidism patients were also compared in the study. Following sampling, methimazole starting at 30 mg daily was given to hyperthyroidism patients, and high-dose intravenous methylprednisolone was given to ophthalmopathy patients. The paper reports TCR Vbeta CDR3 sequencing of approximately 140 peripheral blood samples: around 45 ophthalmopathy, fewer than 85 hyperthyroidism and around 17 progressor patients.

The investigation overall reported the following: A 13 V-J signature model separated ophthalmopathy from stable hyperthyroidism, with around 90% sensitivity and roughly 81% specificity in cross-validation and 80%/75% in testing. Most expanded thyroid clonotypes (frequency above 0.001) were also detected in blood, suggesting blood repertoires may reflect thyroid immune responses. No statistical method was used to fix the sample size in advance, and group allocation was not hidden from the investigators. In validation, progression to ophthalmopathy was predicted by the model with 70% to 71% sensitivity and 72.22% specificity, a median of roughly 6.4 months before onset.

The study excluded patients with uncontrolled infections, other autoimmune diseases, pregnancy or lactation. Diagnoses were based on clinical symptoms, serum thyroxine and TRAb, thyroid ultrasound and orbital computed tomography. Trizol reagent was used to extract total RNA, and RNA quality was then checked on an Agilent 2100 Bioanalyzer. TCR beta CDR3 regions were amplified from RNA transcripts. The TCR CDR3 was subjected to a first round of RT-PCR using the HTBI primer set and the Qiagen OneStep RT-PCR kit. The libraries were constructed in a second round of multiplex PCR and then size-selected and purified. Paired-end sequencing of the libraries was performed with 100 bp reads on an Illumina HiSeq2000. In the paper's pipeline: SOAPnuke was used to process the raw data, removing reads that contained adapters or uncalled bases, had a mean Phred below 15, or lacked an exact match to the constant primer or identifier. COPE v1.2.5 was used to merge high-quality paired reads, and clonotypes were defined as unique nucleotide sequences. MiTCR v1.1 was used to align clonotypes to the IMGT TRBV, TRBD and TRBJ reference segments. Analysis was restricted to V-J combinations with a frequency above 0.0001, which covered about 99% of repertoires. A TCS score was defined as the ratio of F50 (clonal expansion) to E x V (chaos), with BLOSUM62-based TCRdist applied between CDR3 peptides within each V-J. Welch's t-statistics and random forest reduced approximately 520 V-J features to 10 to 15, which were used in a naive Bayes classifier (R e1071). The Morisita-Horn index was used to measure how similar the thyroid and blood repertoires were. The raw public reads went through TCRdb reprocessing: fastp at Q25, MiXCR clone calling, in-frame beta chains kept. Duplicate CDR3 protein sequences are folded into a single record with the most common DNA and genes. TCRdb, not the authors, supplied the V and J calls. This sample holds more than 500,000 distinct CDR3 sequences; over 35% were observed only once. The top ten hold about 45% of the sample.

This clonotype was counted many times. The specificity of this receptor is unknown. The input lacks base qualities; no much larger clone sits a single base away. Cut back by 3 bases and 8 bases, the V and J ends lie 11 bases apart. The CDR3, cysteine through phenylalanine, is 13 amino acids long. Only the CDR3 portion is preserved as DNA: 39 bases, with reading frame beginning at the first base. Based on the germline V gene, the CDR1 and CDR2 sequences are SGHVS and FQNEAQ. The TCR originated in an adult woman with Graves' disease, either hyperthyroidism or ophthalmopathy (not recorded which). The chain employs TRBV7-8 and TRBJ1-5; a weak D assignment points to TRBD1 (5 bases agree). Input material: peripheral blood or thyroid tissue (not recorded which). The DNA reads TGTGCCAGCAGCTTGGGCAGGGAGGAGCCCCAGCATTTT. This encodes CASSLGREEPQHF.